This TCR beta chain was observed in a study of blood T cell repertoires in COVID-19. The overall study: From the United States, Italy and Spain came samples of acute and convalescent COVID-19. PBMCs, B-cell-depleted T cells, or T cells were the source of the cDNA or gDNA that made up the material.

Original processing notes: How many nucleated cells were present was estimated from reference gene primer amplification. Profiled with immunoSEQ multiplex PCR; TCRdb holds only in-frame clones, not every one. The D gene and trimming were derived from the DNA, and the V and J assignments and clone size from that table. Of over 25,000 clones detected, less than 80% appear once; the ten largest clones hold around a third. The sequence was obtained from a man older than 75 with acute or convalescent COVID-19. Input material: peripheral blood.

CDR3 protein: CASSLRTSGAFQETQYF. The CDR3 nucleotides are TGTGCCAGCAGCTTACGGACTAGCGGGGCATTCCAAGAGACCCAGTACTTC. This chain uses TRBV11-3 with TRBJ2-5; 12 bases align to TRBD2. Germline CDR1 and CDR2: SGHNT and YENEEA. CDR3 length equals 17 residues. Unmatched junction bases numbered 5, after V lost 2 bases and J lost 1 base.